The T cell receptor (beta chain) described here comes from a study of T cell responses to AZD1222 COVID-19 vaccine. Overall study results and limits: Sampled repertoires all dated from after the peak T cell response. Seropositive status at baseline applied to only a handful of AZD1222 recipients. Most donors were white British, females outnumbered males, and clonal diversity was possibly underestimated. The study found Spike-specific TCR breadth and depth rose after two AZD1222 doses.

Sequenced by immunoSEQ multiplex PCR; TCRdb stores in-frame clones only, minus some. The table shows some 130,000 clones, with 92% occurring only once. CDR1 is SGHRS and CDR2 is YFSETQ in the germline V gene. This CDR3 has 16 residues. V dropped 1 base and J dropped 1; count of bases not matched to a gene: 3. About this clone: Antigen: not known.

The rearrangement joins TRBV5-1 to TRBJ1-3, with 9 positions matching TRBD1. The starting material was peripheral blood, obtained on day 0 of AZD1222 vaccination. This TCR was recovered from an adult in good health. The CDR3 is CASSLTGGLSGNTIYF. CDR3 nucleotide sequence: TGCGCCAGCAGCTTGACAGGGGGCCTTTCTGGAAACACCATATATTTT.